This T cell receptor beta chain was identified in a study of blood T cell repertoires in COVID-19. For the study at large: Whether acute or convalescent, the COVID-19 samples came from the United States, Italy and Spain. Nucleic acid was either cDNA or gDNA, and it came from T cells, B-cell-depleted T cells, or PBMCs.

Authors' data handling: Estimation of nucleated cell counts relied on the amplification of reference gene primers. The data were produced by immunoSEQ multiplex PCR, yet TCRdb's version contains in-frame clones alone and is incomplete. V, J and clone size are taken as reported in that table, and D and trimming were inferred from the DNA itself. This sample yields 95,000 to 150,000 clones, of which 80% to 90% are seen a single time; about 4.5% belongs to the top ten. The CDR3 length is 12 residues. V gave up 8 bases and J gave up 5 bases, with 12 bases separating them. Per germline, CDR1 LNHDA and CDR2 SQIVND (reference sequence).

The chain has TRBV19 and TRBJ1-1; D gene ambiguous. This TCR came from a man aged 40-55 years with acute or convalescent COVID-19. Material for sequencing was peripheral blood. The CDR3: CASRWSETEAFF. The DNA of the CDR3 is TGTGCCAGTCGCTGGTCGGAGACTGAAGCTTTCTTT.